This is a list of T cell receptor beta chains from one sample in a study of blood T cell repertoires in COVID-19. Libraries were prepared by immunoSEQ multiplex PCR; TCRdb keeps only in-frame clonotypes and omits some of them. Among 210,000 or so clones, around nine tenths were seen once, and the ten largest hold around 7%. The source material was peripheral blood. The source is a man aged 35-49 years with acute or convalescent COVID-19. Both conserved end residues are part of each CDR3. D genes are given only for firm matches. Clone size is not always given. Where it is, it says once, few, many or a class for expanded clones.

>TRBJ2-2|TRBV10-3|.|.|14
CAISDRTDRWELFF
TGTGCCATCAGTGATAGGACAGACCGATGGGAGCTGTTTTTT
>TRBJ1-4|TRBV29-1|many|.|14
CSVVQGPIGEKLFF
TGCAGCGTTGTGCAGGGTCCAATAGGAGAAAAACTGTTTTTT
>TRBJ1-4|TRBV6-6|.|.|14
CASSYGQFNEKLFF
TGTGCCAGCAGTTATGGACAGTTTAATGAAAAACTGTTTTTT
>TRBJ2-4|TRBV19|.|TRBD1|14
CAVNDRGFGDIQYF
TGTGCCGTAAATGACAGGGGATTCGGAGACATTCAGTACTTC
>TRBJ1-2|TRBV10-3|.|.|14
CAITGPLPNYGYTF
TGTGCCATTACAGGCCCCCTCCCTAACTATGGCTACACCTTC
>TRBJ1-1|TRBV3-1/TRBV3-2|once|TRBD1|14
CASRQTGLNTEAFF
TGTGCCAGCCGCCAGACAGGGTTGAACACTGAAGCTTTCTTT
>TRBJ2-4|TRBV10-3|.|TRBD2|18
CAIPPRKGSGDAKNIQYF
TGTGCCATTCCCCCCCGTAAAGGTAGCGGGGACGCCAAAAACATTCAGTACTTC
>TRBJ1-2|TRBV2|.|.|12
CASDDRSYGYTF
TGTGCCAGCGATGACAGGTCCTATGGCTACACCTTC
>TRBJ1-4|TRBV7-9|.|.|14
CASSLAIREEKLFF
TGTGCCAGCAGCTTAGCGATTCGAGAGGAAAAACTGTTTTTT
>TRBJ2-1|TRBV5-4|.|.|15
CASSLVGATYNEQFF
TGTGCCAGCAGCTTGGTGGGGGCGACGTACAATGAGCAGTTCTTC
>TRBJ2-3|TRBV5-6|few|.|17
CASSPRARGTFTDTQYF
TGTGCCAGCAGCCCCCGGGCTCGGGGAACTTTCACAGATACGCAGTATTTT
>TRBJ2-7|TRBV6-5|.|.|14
CASSYSQQGYEQYF
TGTGCCAGCAGTTACTCACAACAGGGCTACGAGCAGTACTTC
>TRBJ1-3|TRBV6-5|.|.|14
CASSSGRSGNTIYF
TGTGCCAGCAGTTCGGGTCGCTCTGGAAACACCATATATTTT
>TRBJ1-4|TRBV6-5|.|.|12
CASSYPGGKLFF
TGTGCCAGCAGTTACCCGGGGGGAAAACTGTTTTTT
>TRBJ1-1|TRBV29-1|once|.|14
CSVASSQTNTEAFF
TGCAGCGTTGCAAGTTCACAGACGAACACTGAAGCTTTCTTT
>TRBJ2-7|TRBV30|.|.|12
CAWRGGTNEQYF
TGTGCCTGGAGAGGCGGGACGAACGAGCAGTACTTC
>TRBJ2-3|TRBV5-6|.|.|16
CASSLSDYTSTDTQYF
TGTGCCAGCAGCTTGTCTGACTATACTAGCACAGATACGCAGTATTTT